The 7 T cell receptor beta chains below come from one sample, sequenced in a study of cytomegalovirus exposure and HLA in healthy donors. The PCR had 60 Vbeta and 13 Jbeta primers. TCRdb keeps only in-frame clones here, not all; method: immunoSEQ multiplex PCR. Among 120,000 or so clones listed, about three quarters were seen once. Material for sequencing was PBMCs. The receptors were sampled from a woman aged 35 to 49 in good health and CMV-seronegative.

The rearrangement joins TRBV6-6 to TRBJ1-5, with D maybe TRBD1 (6 bases). The CDR3 totals 16 residues. Trimming left V 2 bases short and J 4 bases short, with 15 bases between. The germline V gene encodes CDR1 MNHNY and CDR2 SVGAGI (reference sequence). The CDR3 region has the DNA TGTGCCAGCAGTTACCCCGGGGCAGGGGAGAATCAGCCCCAGCATTTT. It encodes CASSYPGAGENQPQHF.

This chain links TRBV10-1 with TRBJ2-5; 7 bases align to TRBD2. The CDR3 has 13 residues. V gave up 4 bases and J gave up 5 bases; unmatched junction bases: 4. Germline V gene lookup returns CDR1 WNHNN and CDR2 SYGVQD (reference sequence). The CDR3 region has the DNA TGCGCCAGCAGTGCAGCGGGGAGGGAGACCCAGTACTTC. Residues: CASSAAGRETQYF.

This sequence joins TRBV7-2 and TRBJ1-1, with 7 bases that match TRBD1. The J segment lost 1 base and the V segment lost 3 bases, leaving 5 bases of the junction unmatched. CDR1 SGHTA and CDR2 FQGNSA come from the germline V gene. The CDR3 totals 15 residues. DNA for the CDR3: TGTGCCAGCAGCTTGACAGGGACGAGGAACACTGAAGCTTTCTTT. Encoded protein: CASSLTGTRNTEAFF. Full variable domain (rest looked up from reference TRBV7-2 and TRBJ1-1): GAGVSQSPSNKVTEKGKDVELRCDPISGHTALYWYRQSLGQGLEFLIYFQGNSAPDKSGLPSDRFSAERTGGSVSTLTIQRTQQEDSAVYLCASSLTGTRNTEAFFGQGTRLTVV.

The chain couples TRBV30 to TRBJ2-4; D is undetermined. The germline gives CDR1 GTSNPN, CDR2 SVGIG (reference sequence). V was cut by 3 bases and J by 8 bases, with 20 bases left in between. CDR3 length: 15 residues. CDR3 protein: CAWSRQPVQRDIQYF. Here the CDR3 DNA reads TGTGCCTGGAGCCGCCAGCCGGTCCAACGGGACATTCAGTACTTC.

This chain connects TRBV19 to TRBJ2-7; 10 nucleotides agree with TRBD2. CDR1 is LNHDA, CDR2 SQIVND, per germline (reference sequence). Trimming took 3 bases from V and 4 from J; bases not matched to a gene: 6. The CDR3 covers 15 residues. CDR3 amino acids: CASSIEGTSEYEQYF. The CDR3 nucleotides read TGTGCCAGTAGTATTGAAGGGACTAGCGAGTACGAGCAGTACTTC.

The chain joins TRBV28 to TRBJ1-1, with 9 bases that match TRBD1. Germline CDR1 reads MDHEN; CDR2 reads SYDVKM. The CDR3 contains 15 residues. Unmatched junction bases numbered 8, after V lost 7 bases and J lost 2 bases. The CDR3 loop is CASISPTGGNTEAFF. The CDR3 nucleotides read TGTGCCAGCATTTCTCCAACAGGGGGCAACACTGAAGCTTTCTTT.

With regard to this clone: At one of its ends the junction is not consistent with the germline gene, which may arise from a read error. Other DNA sequences in this specimen translate into the identical CDR3. J is TRBJ2-3 and V is TRBV28, with TRBD2 matching over 9 bases. This CDR3 has 16 amino acids. Looked up from germline, CDR1 is MDHEN and CDR2 is SYDVKM. The CDR3 here is CASSSPSGASTDTQYF. The CDR3 DNA sequence: TGTGCCAGCAGTTCCCCTAGCGGGGCTAGCACGGATACGCAGTATTTT.